Each of the 16 T cell receptor beta chains below was sequenced from the same sample in a study of naive and memory T cell subsets. The SP2 primer and nested alpha and beta constant region primers amplified ligated cDNA in four rounds. TCRdb re-derived calls from the UMI-ligation and nested PCR reads in MiXCR, one entry per CDR3 protein. The sample gives tens of thousands of distinct CDR3 sequences, 8% to 13% of which show up once; 3.9% is in the top ten. Treatment indicated: skin biopsy from PPD injection site in Mantoux-positive individual. The library had UMIs added by 3' ligation of an oligonucleotide to TCR cDNA. Source: skin, taken from a tuberculin skin test site. These receptors all come from an adult in good health.

J is TRBJ1-6 and V is TRBV9, with 8 bases lining up with TRBD1. Germline V CDR1 and CDR2: SGDLS, YYNGEE. This CDR3 contains 18 residues. V lost 2 bases, J lost 7 bases, and 14 bases stayed unmatched. The CDR3 DNA is TGTGCCAGCAGCGTCTCCACTGAGTTAGGACAGGGCAATTCACCCCTCCACTTT. Amino acids: CASSVSTELGQGNSPLHF.

The chain links TRBV2 to TRBJ1-5; D unclear. CDR1 and CDR2 from the germline V gene are SNHLY and FYNNEI. The CDR3 sequence is 18 residues long. V lost 4 bases and J lost 0, with 19 bases in between. The CDR3 loop is CASSGRSNKIYSNQPQHF. CDR3 DNA: TGTGCCAGCAGTGGGAGGTCGAACAAGATTTATAGCAATCAGCCCCAGCATTTT.

Many counts were recorded for this clonotype. V is TRBV5-4 and J is TRBJ2-3; no clear D. The ends were cut back, 6 bases at V and 4 bases at J, with 15 bases in the middle. The CDR3 totals 14 residues. Germline V gene lookup returns CDR1 SGHNT and CDR2 YYREEE (reference sequence). CDR3 DNA: TGTGCCAGCAACGACAAAAATTCCGCAGATACGCAGTATTTT. As protein: CASNDKNSADTQYF.

A few counts support this clonotype. The chain combines TRBV11-1 with TRBJ2-1; D may be TRBD2 (6 bases). This CDR3 is 16 amino acids long. Germline CDR1 SGHAT, CDR2 FQDESV (reference sequence). V was pared by 4 bases and J by 9 bases, with 22 bases between. The CDR3: CASSSGYVRERLEQFF. The DNA for the CDR3 is TGTGCCAGCAGCTCCGGTTATGTCCGGGAGAGGCTTGAGCAGTTCTTC.

Sample share makes this clonotype medium-sized. This sequence joins TRBV6-1 and TRBJ2-1; D remains ambiguous. V was pared by 5 bases and J by 2 bases, with 13 bases between. Germline assignment: CDR1 MNHNS and CDR2 SASEGT. This CDR3 has 15 residues. The CDR3 DNA is TGTGCCAGCAGTCCCGCCCGGGTACCCTACAATGAGCAGTTCTTC. It codes for CASSPARVPYNEQFF.

Notes on this clonotype: The junction differs from germline at one of its ends, possibly a read error. As DNA, the CDR3 is TGCGCCAGCAGCAAGACAGGGCTCTTGCAAGATACGCGGTATTTT. This encodes CASSKTGLLQDTRYF. J is TRBJ2-3 and V is TRBV5-1; 7 bases agree with TRBD1. The germline CDR1 and CDR2 sequences are SGHRS and YFSETQ. This CDR3 contains 15 residues.

J is TRBJ2-2 and V is TRBV7-9; possibly TRBD2 for D (5 bases). CDR1 and CDR2 from the germline V gene are SEHNR and FQNEAQ (reference sequence). V dropped 5 bases and J dropped 4 bases, with 14 bases sitting between them. This CDR3 has 15 residues. The CDR3 is CASSDRRTGTGELFF. DNA of the CDR3: TGTGCCAGCAGCGATCGCCGGACTGGCACCGGGGAGCTGTTTTTT.

This clonotype was detected only once. This chain joins TRBV27 and TRBJ1-4; the D is unclear. The CDR3 spans 12 residues. The V gene's germline CDR1 is MNHEY and CDR2 SMNVEV (reference sequence). The V end was cut by 6 bases, the J end by 3 bases, with 5 bases between. The CDR3: CASRRSNEKLFF. In DNA, the CDR3 is TGTGCCAGCAGGCGGTCTAATGAAAAACTGTTTTTT.

In its sample, this clonotype was seen a few times. V is TRBV30 and J is TRBJ2-3; D remains ambiguous. V was pared by 0 bases and J by 2 bases, with 6 bases between. The CDR3 is made up of 13 amino acids. CDR1 GTSNPN and CDR2 SVGIG come from the germline V gene (reference sequence). CDR3 sequence reads: CAWSVRDTDTQYF. CDR3 nucleotide sequence: TGTGCCTGGAGTGTAAGAGACACAGATACGCAGTATTTT.

V gene TRBV5-4 combines with J gene TRBJ1-2; 7 positions agree with TRBD1. Germline CDR1 SGHNT, CDR2 YYREEE (reference sequence). The V gene end was trimmed by 3 bases and the J gene end by 8 bases; junction bases not matched to a gene: 7. CDR3 length equals 13 residues. CDR3 in DNA: TGTGCCAGCAGCTCGTTACAGGGGACCGGCTACACCTTC. Translation: CASSSLQGTGYTF.

V usage is TRBV5-1 and J usage is TRBJ2-3; the match to TRBD1 covers 11 bases. CDR3 length: 17 amino acids. The germline V gene encodes CDR1 SGHRS and CDR2 YFSETQ. Trimming took 5 bases from V and 1 from J; bases not matched to a gene: 9. CDR3 in DNA: TGCGCCAGCAGACGTCCCCCGGGACAGGGGGGCACAGATACGCAGTATTTT. Translated: CASRRPPGQGGTDTQYF.

The chain has TRBV12-5 and TRBJ1-5, with D perhaps matching TRBD1 (6 bases). Germline CDR1 reads LGHNT; CDR2 reads FRNRAP. The CDR3 loop spans 13 amino acids. V shed 11 bases and J shed 3 bases, with 14 bases lying between them. The CDR3, as DNA: TGTGCTCCGGGACATCGGATCAATCAGCCCCAGCATTTT. Protein: CAPGHRINQPQHF.

The J gene is TRBJ1-1, the V gene TRBV29-1, with D uncertain. Germline V gene data show CDR1 as SQVTM and CDR2 as ANQGSEA. The length of the CDR3 is 11 residues. CDR3 residues: CGAGVGREAFF. The CDR3, as DNA: TGCGGCGCCGGTGTTGGCAGAGAAGCTTTCTTT.

This chain uses TRBV2 with TRBJ1-5; D remains unclear. The CDR3 consists of 15 residues. V dropped 8 bases and J dropped 0 bases, with 14 bases sitting between them. Per the germline V gene, CDR1 is SNHLY and CDR2 is FYNNEI. CDR3 protein: CASGLTGYSNQPQHF. The CDR3 DNA sequence: TGTGCCAGCGGACTGACGGGCTATAGCAATCAGCCCCAGCATTTT.

This clonotype was counted many times. One end of the junction varies from germline; a read error may be responsible. This rearrangement joins TRBV5-1 to TRBJ2-3, with 9 nucleotides matching TRBD2. The CDR3 length is 14 residues. The germline V gene has CDR1 SGHRS and CDR2 YFSETQ. CDR3 in DNA: TGCGCCAGCAGCGGTGGGACTAGCAAAGATACGCAGTATTTT. As protein: CASSGGTSKDTQYF.

V gene TRBV6-5 combines with J gene TRBJ1-5; D is ambiguous. The germline CDR1 and CDR2 sequences are MNHEY and SVGAGI. The CDR3 spans 15 residues. Trimming pared 7 bases from V and 4 bases from J, leaving 17 bases between. CDR3 residues: CASNPSANGNQPQHF. The CDR3 region has the DNA TGTGCCAGCAATCCTTCGGCCAATGGGAATCAGCCCCAGCATTTT.